Sequencing of this TCR beta chain was carried out in a study of shared clonotypes between healthy human individuals. Assay used: immunoSEQ multiplex PCR; TCRdb lists only in-frame clones, some missing. The repertoire holds millions of clones, with about 92% as singletons. The CDR3 spans 19 residues. Germline loops: CDR1 SSHAT, CDR2 FNYEAQ (reference sequence). A remark on this clone: Its antigen is still unknown. A read error may account for a junction end that differs from germline.

Regarding the study as a whole: With a handful of donors compared, around 5% of naive CD4 clonotypes were shared.

Sequencing input: naive CD4+ T cells sorted from blood. Subset indicated: CD45RA+ positively selected. The TCR was taken from a man between 18 and 29 years old in good health. V and J are TRBV7-7 and TRBJ2-4; 8 bases fit TRBD2. The CDR3 sequence: CASSLATWVSGNSKNIQYF. In nucleotides, the CDR3 is TGTGCTAGCAGCTTAGCTACCTGGGTTAGCGGGAATTCCAAAAACATTCAGTACTTC.